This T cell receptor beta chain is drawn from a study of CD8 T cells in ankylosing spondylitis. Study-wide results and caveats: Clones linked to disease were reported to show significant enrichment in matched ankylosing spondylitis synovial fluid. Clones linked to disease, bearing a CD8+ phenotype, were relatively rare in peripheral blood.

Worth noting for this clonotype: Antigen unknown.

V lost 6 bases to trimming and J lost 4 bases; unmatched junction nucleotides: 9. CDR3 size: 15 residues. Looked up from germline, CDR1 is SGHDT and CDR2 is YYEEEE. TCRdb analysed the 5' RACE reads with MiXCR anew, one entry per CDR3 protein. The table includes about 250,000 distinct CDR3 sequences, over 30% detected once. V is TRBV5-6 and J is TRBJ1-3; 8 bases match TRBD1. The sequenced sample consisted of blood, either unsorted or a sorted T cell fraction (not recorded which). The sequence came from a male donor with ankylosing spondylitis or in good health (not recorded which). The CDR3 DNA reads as TGTGCCAGCACCGCGGGACAGGCTAAAGGAAACACCATATATTTT. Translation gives CASTAGQAKGNTIYF.